These T cell receptor beta chains were read from a single sample in a study of early T cells in non-severe SARS-CoV-2 infection. TCRdb analysed the 5' RACE reads with MiXCR anew, one entry per CDR3 protein. Seen here are 20,000 to 30,000 distinct CDR3 sequences, over 3.5% observed once, and the top ten hold under 4.5%. Specimen: whole blood. The receptors come from an adult who was a healthcare worker with PCR-confirmed SARS-CoV-2 infection or an uninfected control (not recorded which). Both conserved end residues are part of each CDR3. The order of the fields is V gene, J gene, clone size, D gene, CDR3 protein, CDR3 DNA. D genes are given only for firm matches. Not every row has a clone size; where given, it reads once, few, many or a size class.

>TRBV9|TRBJ1-2|many|-
CASTLGGTGFGYTF
TGTGCCAGCACCCTAGGGGGGACTGGATTTGGCTACACCTTC
>TRBV3-1|TRBJ2-1|many|TRBD2
CASSHLAGDNEQFF
TGTGCCAGCAGCCACCTAGCGGGAGATAATGAGCAGTTCTTC
>TRBV7-7|TRBJ2-5|few|-
CASSLNGGETQYF
TGTGCCAGCAGCTTAAATGGGGGAGAGACCCAGTACTTC
>TRBV7-2|TRBJ2-1|many|-
CASSLASLYNEQFF
TGTGCCAGCAGCTTAGCTTCTCTCTACAATGAGCAGTTCTTC
>TRBV6-5|TRBJ2-1|many|-
CASSYGLVGSYNEQFF
TGTGCCAGCAGTTACGGATTGGTAGGCTCCTACAATGAGCAGTTCTTC
>TRBV12-3/TRBV12-4|TRBJ2-1|many|-
CASRIGALGEQFF
TGTGCCAGCAGAATTGGGGCTCTCGGTGAGCAGTTCTTC
>TRBV6-2/TRBV6-3|TRBJ1-1|-|-
CASSYTGQYTEAFF
TGTGCCAGCAGTTACACCGGACAGTACACTGAAGCTTTCTTT
>TRBV4-1|TRBJ2-3|many|TRBD2
CASSQGGLAGLTDTQYF
TGCGCCAGCAGCCAAGGAGGACTAGCGGGACTCACAGATACGCAGTATTTT
>TRBV5-1|TRBJ1-1|few|-
CASSLVPGMNTEAFF
TGCGCCAGCAGCTTGGTTCCCGGCATGAACACTGAAGCTTTCTTT
>TRBV11-1|TRBJ2-3|many|-
CASSLEPGDQCF
TGTGCCAGCAGCTTAGAACCCGGGGATCAATGTTTT
>TRBV5-6|TRBJ2-3|-|TRBD2
CASSTDSGILYSASTDTQYF
TGTGCCAGCAGCACCGATAGCGGGATCCTATATAGTGCTAGCACAGATACGCAGTATTTT
>TRBV7-9|TRBJ1-2|few|-
CASSLVKTNYGYTF
TGTGCCAGCAGCTTAGTTAAGACCAACTATGGCTACACCTTC
>TRBV29-1|TRBJ2-5|many|TRBD1
CSVEQTGPETQYF
TGCAGCGTTGAGCAGACAGGGCCAGAGACCCAGTACTTC
>TRBV4-2|TRBJ1-1|many|-
CASSPRGTRTTEAFF
TGTGCCAGCAGCCCTCGCGGGACTCGCACAACTGAAGCTTTCTTT
>TRBV21-1|TRBJ2-3|many|-
CASRGGGTDTQYF
TGTGCCAGCAGGGGCGGGGGCACAGATACGCAGTATTTT
>TRBV28|TRBJ2-3|many|-
CASSPRGGFTDTQYF
TGTGCCAGCAGTCCCCGTGGAGGCTTCACAGATACGCAGTATTTT
>TRBV6-5|TRBJ2-5|many|-
CASSLAARGTQYF
TGTGCCAGCAGCCTCGCGGCCCGGGGGACCCAGTACTTC
>TRBV20-1|TRBJ2-1|many|-
CSASPDSPSSYNEQFF
TGCAGTGCTAGTCCGGACAGTCCCAGCTCCTACAATGAGCAGTTCTTC